The rows below give T cell receptor beta chains drawn from one sample of a study of blood T cell repertoires in COVID-19. Clones were sequenced by immunoSEQ multiplex PCR, and TCRdb holds only the in-frame ones, with some missing. The data hold some 230,000 clones, with 80% to 90% observed a single time. The sample taken for sequencing was peripheral blood. The source of these receptors is a man aged 50-59 years who had recovered from COVID-19. The CDR3 runs from the conserved cysteine through the conserved F or W. The order of the fields is J gene, D gene, clone size, V gene, CDR3 protein, CDR3 DNA. D genes are given only for firm matches. Size is omitted from some rows. Given values are once, few, many or a class for expanded clones.

>TRBJ2-2|.|.|TRBV27
CASRPIQDTGELFF
TGTGCCAGCAGACCCATTCAGGACACCGGGGAGCTGTTTTTT
>TRBJ1-2|.|.|TRBV19
CASRTEVYGYTF
TGTGCCAGTAGAACAGAAGTTTATGGCTACACCTTC
>TRBJ2-3|.|.|TRBV12-3/TRBV12-4
CASSSGADTQYF
TGTGCCAGCAGTTCAGGGGCAGATACGCAGTATTTT
>TRBJ2-3|.|.|TRBV5-1
CASSSLGGGKGISDTQYF
TGCGCCAGCAGCTCCTTGGGAGGCGGGAAGGGGATAAGCGATACGCAGTATTTT
>TRBJ2-7|.|.|TRBV28
CASSLIPGGSLPEQYF
TGTGCCAGCAGTTTAATCCCCGGAGGTTCCCTTCCTGAGCAGTACTTC
>TRBJ2-3|TRBD2|.|TRBV28
CASRSGKRGSTDTQYF
TGTGCCAGCAGATCGGGGAAGCGGGGTAGCACAGATACGCAGTATTTT
>TRBJ1-5|.|.|TRBV24-1
CATSDGQLYSNQPQHF
TGTGCCACCAGTGACGGACAGTTGTACAGCAATCAGCCCCAGCATTTT
>TRBJ1-1|.|.|TRBV27
CASSFLFVRASNTEAFF
TGTGCCAGCAGTTTCCTTTTTGTCCGAGCATCGAACACTGAAGCTTTCTTT
>TRBJ2-1|TRBD2|.|TRBV5-4
CASSLRGGRAYNEQFF
TGTGCCAGCAGCTTGAGAGGCGGGAGGGCCTACAATGAGCAGTTCTTC
>TRBJ1-3|.|.|TRBV5-6
CASSLRGSAGNTIYF
TGTGCCAGCAGCTTGCGGGGTAGCGCTGGAAACACCATATATTTT
>TRBJ1-2|TRBD1|many|TRBV28
CASSSPGTGPNYGYTF
TGTGCCAGCAGCTCACCCGGGACAGGCCCGAACTATGGCTACACCTTC
>TRBJ1-2|.|few|TRBV7-9
CASSLQRQAGYTF
TGTGCCAGCAGCTTACAGCGACAGGCGGGCTACACCTTC
>TRBJ1-4|TRBD1|.|TRBV3-1/TRBV3-2
CASSQAGRGPNEKLFF
TGTGCCAGCAGCCAAGCGGGCAGGGGGCCTAATGAAAAACTGTTTTTT
>TRBJ1-6|.|.|TRBV3-1/TRBV3-2
CASSQQGYNSPLHF
TGTGCCAGCAGCCAACAGGGATATAATTCACCCCTCCACTTT
>TRBJ2-2|TRBD2|.|TRBV2
CASSERGGLNTGELFF
TGTGCCAGCAGTGAACGGGGGGGCTTAAACACCGGGGAGCTGTTTTTT
>TRBJ2-1|.|.|TRBV12-5
CASGLVWSEQFF
TGTGCTAGTGGTTTGGTGTGGAGTGAGCAGTTCTTC
>TRBJ2-3|TRBD2|once|TRBV5-1
CASSGGGRTDTQYF
TGCGCCAGCAGTGGGGGAGGGAGAACAGATACGCAGTATTTT
>TRBJ1-2|.|.|TRBV19
CASKGLAYYGYTF
TGTGCCAGTAAAGGATTAGCCTACTATGGCTACACCTTC
>TRBJ2-3|TRBD1|.|TRBV11-3
CASSSTGTASTDTQYF
TGTGCCAGCAGCTCAACCGGGACAGCAAGCACAGATACGCAGTATTTT
>TRBJ1-3|.|.|TRBV9
CASSPLGGAAGNTIYF
TGTGCCAGCAGCCCTTTGGGCGGGGCCGCTGGAAACACCATATATTTT
>TRBJ2-4|TRBD1|.|TRBV6-2/TRBV6-3
CASSGTVDRVGYF
TGTGCCAGCAGTGGAACCGTGGACAGGGTGGGGTACTTC
>TRBJ1-1|.|.|TRBV19
CASRPQVVNTEAFF
TGTGCCAGTAGACCACAGGTGGTGAACACTGAAGCTTTCTTT
>TRBJ2-3|TRBD1|once|TRBV24-1
CAAADRVESDTQYF
TGTGCCGCCGCGGACAGGGTCGAATCAGATACGCAGTATTTT
>TRBJ2-3|.|.|TRBV30
CAWSVELAASTDTQYF
TGTGCCTGGAGTGTAGAACTAGCAGCTAGCACAGATACGCAGTATTTT